A selection of T cell receptor beta chains follows, all from one sample in a study of OX40 agonist ivuxolimab in advanced cancers. TCRdb's table, derived via immunoSEQ multiplex PCR, lists solely in-frame clones and lacks some. The sample yields 40,000 to 60,000 clones, roughly 86% seen once. This sample comprised CD4+ or CD8+ T cells sorted from blood, obtained in a trial of the OX40 agonist ivuxolimab. The receptors derive from an adult with an advanced solid tumor such as melanoma, head and neck, liver or kidney cancer. Each CDR3 is given with its conserved first and last residue. The order of the fields is D gene, CDR3 length, V gene, J gene, clone size, CDR3 protein, CDR3 DNA. D genes are given only for firm matches. Rows give clone size only sometimes, using once, few, many, or a class for an expanded clone.

TRBD1	14	TRBV30	TRBJ1-2	-	CAWNRDRGREGYTF	TGTGCCTGGAACAGGGACAGGGGGCGAGAGGGCTACACCTTC
TRBD1	15	TRBV4-3	TRBJ2-1	-	CASSSQGDPYNEQFF	TGCGCCAGCAGCTCACAGGGGGACCCCTACAATGAGCAGTTCTTC
-	14	TRBV29-1	TRBJ1-1	-	CSVDGGGVSTEAFF	TGCAGCGTTGACGGCGGGGGAGTGAGCACTGAAGCTTTCTTT
TRBD1	14	TRBV7-3	TRBJ2-3	-	CASSLGTGGDTQYF	TGTGCCAGCAGCTTAGGGACAGGGGGCGATACGCAGTATTTT
TRBD1	17	TRBV9	TRBJ1-4	-	CASSVAPDRGNNEKLFF	TGTGCCAGCAGCGTCGCTCCCGACAGGGGAAATAATGAAAAACTGTTTTTT
-	11	TRBV30	TRBJ1-1	-	CAWSRGTEAFF	TGTGCCTGGAGTAGGGGCACTGAAGCTTTCTTT
-	15	TRBV4-3	TRBJ2-6	-	CASSQGIAGANVLTF	TGCGCCAGCAGCCAAGGGATAGCTGGGGCCAACGTCCTGACTTTC
TRBD2	20	TRBV5-1	TRBJ2-7	-	CASSLQPRGLAGGSSYEQYF	TGCGCCAGCAGCTTGCAGCCGAGAGGACTAGCGGGAGGGTCCTCCTACGAGCAGTACTTC
TRBD1	13	TRBV11-1	TRBJ1-1	-	CASLTQGVTEAFF	TGTGCCAGCCTAACGCAGGGGGTCACTGAAGCTTTCTTT
-	14	TRBV6-1	TRBJ1-2	-	CASSEQDRNYGYTF	TGTGCCAGCAGTGAACAGGACCGAAACTATGGCTACACCTTC
-	15	TRBV7-7	TRBJ2-3	-	CASSLGTYVTDTQYF	TGTGCCAGCAGCTTAGGGACGTACGTAACAGATACGCAGTATTTT
-	19	TRBV10-3	TRBJ2-7	-	CAISESDRWGERNSYEQYF	TGTGCCATCAGTGAGTCTGATCGGTGGGGGGAGCGAAACTCCTACGAGCAGTACTTC
-	14	TRBV7-3	TRBJ1-5	-	CASSSRTGNQPQHF	TGTGCCAGCAGCTCAAGGACAGGCAATCAGCCCCAGCATTTT
TRBD2	12	TRBV29-1	TRBJ2-5	-	CSLTSGGGTQYF	TGCAGCCTCACTAGCGGAGGGGGGACCCAGTACTTC
TRBD2	18	TRBV7-9	TRBJ2-4	-	CASGSSSGRAVGKNIQYF	TGTGCCAGCGGCTCTTCTAGCGGGAGGGCAGTTGGCAAAAACATTCAGTACTTC
TRBD1	13	TRBV10-1	TRBJ1-2	-	CASSGQGTYGYTF	TGCGCCAGCAGCGGACAGGGTACCTATGGCTACACCTTC
-	18	TRBV25-1	TRBJ2-1	-	CASSDTPGVADNYNEQFF	TGTGCCAGCAGTGACACCCCCGGAGTAGCGGATAACTACAATGAGCAGTTCTTC
-	12	TRBV19	TRBJ2-7	-	CASSGVSYEQYF	TGTGCCAGTAGTGGGGTCAGCTACGAGCAGTACTTC
TRBD2	13	TRBV10-3	TRBJ2-7	-	CAIKAGGPYEQYF	TGTGCCATCAAGGCGGGAGGGCCCTACGAGCAGTACTTC
-	14	TRBV28	TRBJ1-3	-	CASSLQDAGNTIYF	TGTGCCAGCAGTTTACAGGATGCTGGAAACACCATATATTTT
TRBD1	13	TRBV2	TRBJ1-1	-	CASIGQGGTEAFF	TGTGCCAGCATTGGACAGGGCGGCACTGAAGCTTTCTTT
-	12	TRBV2	TRBJ2-7	-	CASSGASYEQYF	TGTGCCAGCAGCGGGGCGTCCTACGAGCAGTACTTC
-	14	TRBV2	TRBJ1-1	-	CASSESWITAEAFF	TGTGCCAGCAGTGAGTCGTGGATTACGGCTGAAGCTTTCTTT
-	15	TRBV28	TRBJ1-2	-	CASSSPGGANYGYTF	TGTGCCAGCAGTTCCCCTGGAGGGGCTAACTATGGCTACACCTTC
-	16	TRBV9	TRBJ2-3	few	CASSVLGSELADTQYF	TGTGCCAGCAGCGTACTAGGATCCGAACTGGCGGATACGCAGTATTTT
-	13	TRBV2	TRBJ2-5	-	CASSGGAGETQYF	TGTGCCAGCAGTGGAGGGGCCGGGGAGACCCAGTACTTC
-	13	TRBV6-5	TRBJ1-2	-	CASSYREIYGYTF	TGTGCCAGCAGTTACAGGGAGATCTATGGCTACACCTTC
-	11	TRBV7-2	TRBJ1-2	-	CASSPQGSYTF	TGTGCCAGCAGCCCCCAGGGGAGCTACACCTTC
-	13	TRBV29-1	TRBJ1-6	-	CSVGTEYNSPLHF	TGCAGCGTTGGGACAGAATATAATTCACCCCTCCACTTT
-	14	TRBV5-6	TRBJ1-1	-	CASSLGRMGGVAFF	TGTGCCAGCAGCTTGGGACGGATGGGGGGTGTGGCTTTCTTT
TRBD1	14	TRBV6-1	TRBJ2-7	-	CASRETGGTYEQYF	TGTGCCAGCAGGGAGACAGGGGGCACCTACGAGCAGTACTTC
-	15	TRBV25-1	TRBJ1-2	-	CASSETTFLGYGYTF	TGTGCCAGCAGTGAAACAACCTTCTTGGGCTATGGCTACACCTTC
TRBD2	16	TRBV19	TRBJ2-3	-	CASSGGVAGYTDTQYF	TGTGCCAGTAGTGGAGGAGTAGCGGGGTACACAGATACGCAGTATTTT
-	13	TRBV12-5	TRBJ1-3	few	CASGSFSGNTIYF	TGTGCTAGTGGTTCCTTCTCTGGAAACACCATATATTTT
-	15	TRBV5-1	TRBJ2-6	-	CASRVRGAGANVLTF	TGCGCCAGCAGGGTCAGGGGGGCTGGGGCCAACGTCCTGACTTTC
-	13	TRBV5-1	TRBJ2-7	once	CASSLSDPYEQYF	TGCGCCAGCAGCTTGTCGGATCCCTACGAGCAGTACTTC
TRBD2	14	TRBV2	TRBJ2-2	-	CAITSVLNTGELFF	TGTGCCATTACTAGCGTCCTGAACACCGGGGAGCTGTTTTTT
TRBD1	14	TRBV6-1	TRBJ2-3	-	CASIRDRGQYTQYF	TGTGCCAGCATCCGGGACAGGGGGCAATATACGCAGTATTTT
TRBD1	18	TRBV11-2	TRBJ1-6	-	CASSLEPPRDSYNSPLHF	TGTGCCAGCAGCTTAGAACCCCCAAGGGACAGCTATAATTCACCCCTCCACTTT
-	12	TRBV6-1	TRBJ1-3	few	CASSEQGNTIYF	TGTGCCAGCAGTGAACAGGGAAACACCATATATTTT
TRBD2	15	TRBV11-3	TRBJ2-1	-	CASSPGTSVYNEQFF	TGTGCCAGCAGCCCGGGGACTAGCGTGTACAATGAGCAGTTCTTC
-	13	TRBV6-1	TRBJ1-5	once	CASSEARDQPQHF	TGTGCCAGCAGTGAAGCGCGCGATCAGCCCCAGCATTTT
-	14	TRBV5-1	TRBJ2-3	-	CASSLSLTTDTQYF	TGCGCCAGCAGCTTGTCACTTACCACAGATACGCAGTATTTT
TRBD2	15	TRBV7-3	TRBJ2-3	-	CASSPSGRGSDTQYF	TGTGCCAGCAGCCCTAGCGGGAGGGGGTCAGATACGCAGTATTTT
TRBD1	14	TRBV23-1	TRBJ1-2	-	CASSQSRTGNGYTF	TGCGCCAGCAGTCAATCAAGGACAGGGAATGGCTACACCTTC
TRBD2	17	TRBV5-4	TRBJ2-1	-	CASSTGGLALRYNEQFF	TGTGCCAGCAGCACGGGGGGGCTAGCGCTGAGGTACAATGAGCAGTTCTTC
-	15	TRBV4-1	TRBJ1-2	-	CASSQVPGQNYGYTF	TGCGCCAGCAGCCAAGTACCGGGACAAAACTATGGCTACACCTTC
-	17	TRBV6-1	TRBJ1-5	once	CASSGSQGWYSNQPQHF	TGTGCCAGCAGTGGGAGTCAGGGTTGGTATAGCAATCAGCCCCAGCATTTT
-	14	TRBV25-1	TRBJ1-5	-	CASSGREYHQPQHF	TGTGCCAGCAGTGGAAGAGAGTACCATCAGCCCCAGCATTTT
-	16	TRBV6-1	TRBJ2-3	-	CASSDPGRTSTDTQYF	TGTGCCAGCAGTGATCCGGGCAGAACCAGCACAGATACGCAGTATTTT
TRBD2	15	TRBV18	TRBJ2-3	few	CASSARTSGADTQYF	TGTGCCAGCTCAGCGAGGACTAGCGGGGCAGATACGCAGTATTTT